A selection of T cell receptor beta chains follows, all from one sample in a study of cytomegalovirus exposure and HLA in healthy donors. Assay: immunoSEQ multiplex PCR; the TCRdb copy retains only in-frame clones and omits some. The sample shows over 200,000 clones, almost 85% of them seen only once. The sequenced material came from PBMCs. The receptors were sampled from a woman in her thirties or forties in good health and CMV-seronegative. Each CDR3 is given with its conserved first and last residue. Clone size appears in some rows only: once, few, many, or a class for an expanded clone.

V	size	J	CDR3
TRBV15	NA	TRBJ2-3	CATSRRQGEDTQYF
TRBV11-3	NA	TRBJ2-7	CASSQYGGYEQYF
TRBV29-1	NA	TRBJ2-3	CSVIPAGRADTQYF
TRBV7-9	NA	TRBJ2-1	CASRHTEGEGVF
TRBV7-9	NA	TRBJ1-1	CSSSQTGSTEAFF
TRBV27	NA	TRBJ1-2	CASSFSVKPNYGYTF
TRBV5-1	once	TRBJ2-7	CASFEGDGSWGRGEYEQYF
TRBV5-4	NA	TRBJ1-4	CASSIGQKRSNEKLFF
TRBV14	NA	TRBJ1-1	CASSQDRTGFLDTEAFF
TRBV5-1	NA	TRBJ2-2	CASSLPGTGNSGELFF
TRBV2	NA	TRBJ1-1	CASSSDRGITEAFF
TRBV27	NA	TRBJ2-7	CASSFSAGAYEQYF
TRBV18	NA	TRBJ2-7	CASSPGGRLTEQYF
TRBV28	NA	TRBJ2-3	CASSSTPGSRTDTQYF
TRBV15	NA	TRBJ2-7	CATSRGRAVGEQYF
TRBV9	NA	TRBJ1-3	CASSGLGGSGNTIYF
TRBV25-1	NA	TRBJ2-7	CASSESGQGSYEQYF
TRBV19	NA	TRBJ2-5	CASSTGGHQETQYF
TRBV30	NA	TRBJ2-7	CAWTPGSYEQYF
TRBV11-3	NA	TRBJ2-7	CASSYRDYEQYF
TRBV6-5	few	TRBJ1-1	CASRQGAEAFF
TRBV7-8	NA	TRBJ1-6	CASSSQLTVNSPLHF
TRBV13	once	TRBJ1-2	CASSLWGQRDLNYGYTF
TRBV5-7	NA	TRBJ1-5	CASSQESTACSNQPQHF
TRBV7-9	NA	TRBJ2-2	CASRQGRNTGELFF
TRBV7-8	once	TRBJ1-1	CASSLAGGQGPNTEAFF
TRBV5-4	NA	TRBJ2-7	CASSLGLAGGSPTGQYF
TRBV2	few	TRBJ1-1	CASQSSRDTEAFF
TRBV7-2	once	TRBJ2-7	CASSLMAAPYEQYF
TRBV7-9	NA	TRBJ2-7	CASSQGQVLSYEQYF
TRBV7-9	NA	TRBJ2-5	CASSLRSGEKAEQYF
TRBV19	few	TRBJ1-5	CATSSPSRYQPQHF
TRBV5-1	NA	TRBJ2-3	CASSLVYNTDTQYF
TRBV6-5	NA	TRBJ2-1	CASGYRLASYNEQFF
TRBV6-1	NA	TRBJ2-7	CASSEEGFYEQYF
TRBV15	NA	TRBJ1-5	CATSRGPGTGNQPQHF
TRBV18	NA	TRBJ2-4	CASSPPQQLAKNIQYF
TRBV6-1	NA	TRBJ1-4	CASSQWDREKLFF
TRBV23-1	NA	TRBJ1-2	CASSQLRGYYGYTF
TRBV6-1	NA	TRBJ1-6	CASSARRDNGDSPLHF
TRBV13	NA	TRBJ1-2	CASSLESGYGYTF
TRBV30	NA	TRBJ2-1	CAWSGRPGTGTYNEQFF
TRBV5-1	few	TRBJ1-1	CASSYGTMGGEAFF
TRBV7-3	NA	TRBJ1-4	CASPTAGGRNEKLFF
TRBV9	once	TRBJ1-3	CASSVEAGSLSGNTIYF
TRBV9	NA	TRBJ1-6	CASSVDNRAGAPLHF
TRBV5-1	NA	TRBJ2-7	CASSLGSGTGGSYEQYF
TRBV4-2	NA	TRBJ1-1	CASSQRGGDTEAFF
TRBV10-3	NA	TRBJ2-7	CAPLGLSGGHEQYF
TRBV7-2	NA	TRBJ1-2	CASSLVEGVKYGYTF
TRBV6-5	NA	TRBJ2-1	CASSYGPGTSQFF
TRBV11-2	NA	TRBJ2-1	CASSPISRSYNEQFF
TRBV11-2	once	TRBJ1-2	CASSFTVNYGYTF
TRBV7-3	few	TRBJ2-1	CASSPGQGAYEQFF
TRBV5-8	NA	TRBJ2-1	CASSLPDRVSYNEQFF
TRBV5-4	NA	TRBJ2-1	CASSLERDREIF
TRBV5-4	NA	TRBJ2-7	CASRLDLSSYEQYF